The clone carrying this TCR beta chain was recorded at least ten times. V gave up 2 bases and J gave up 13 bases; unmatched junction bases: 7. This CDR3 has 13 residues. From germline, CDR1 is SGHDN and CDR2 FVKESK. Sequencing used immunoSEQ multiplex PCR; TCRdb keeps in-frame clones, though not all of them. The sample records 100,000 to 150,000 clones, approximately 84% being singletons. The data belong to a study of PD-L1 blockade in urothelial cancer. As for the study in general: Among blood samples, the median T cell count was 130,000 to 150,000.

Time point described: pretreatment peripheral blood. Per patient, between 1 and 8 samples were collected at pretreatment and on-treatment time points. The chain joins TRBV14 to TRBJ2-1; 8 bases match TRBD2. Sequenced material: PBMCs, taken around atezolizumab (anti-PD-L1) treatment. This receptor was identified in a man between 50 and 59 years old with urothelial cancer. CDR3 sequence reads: CASSQSMVAGQFF. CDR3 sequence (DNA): TGTGCCAGCAGCCAAAGTATGGTAGCGGGACAGTTCTTC.